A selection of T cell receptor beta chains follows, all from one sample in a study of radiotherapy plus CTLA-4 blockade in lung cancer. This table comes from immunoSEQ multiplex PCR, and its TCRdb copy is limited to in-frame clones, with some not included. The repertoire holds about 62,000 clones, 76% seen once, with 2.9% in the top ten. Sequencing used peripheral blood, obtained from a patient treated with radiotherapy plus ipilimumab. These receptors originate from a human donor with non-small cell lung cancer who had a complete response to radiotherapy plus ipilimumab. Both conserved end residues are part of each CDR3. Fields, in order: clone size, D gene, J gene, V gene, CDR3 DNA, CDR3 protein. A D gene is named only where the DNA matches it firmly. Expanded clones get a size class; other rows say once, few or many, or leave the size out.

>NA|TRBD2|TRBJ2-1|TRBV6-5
TGTGCCAGCAGTTATGGAGCGGGAGTCGGTGAGCAGTTCTTC
CASSYGAGVGEQFF
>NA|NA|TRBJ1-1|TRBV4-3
TGCGCCAGCAGCCAAGAGAGCCCGAGTAAAACTGAAGCTTTCTTT
CASSQESPSKTEAFF
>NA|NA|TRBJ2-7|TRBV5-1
TGCGCCAGCAATCCGGTTGGGGCAGACTCCTACGAGCAGTACTTC
CASNPVGADSYEQYF
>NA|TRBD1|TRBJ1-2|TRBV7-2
TGTGCCAGCAGCTTTAAGGGACAGGGTTCTGGCTACACCTTC
CASSFKGQGSGYTF
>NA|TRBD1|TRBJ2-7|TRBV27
TGTGCCAGCAGTTCTGGACAGGCCTTTGTCGAGCAGTACTTC
CASSSGQAFVEQYF
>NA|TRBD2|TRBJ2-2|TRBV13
TGTGCCAGCAGCTTAGTAGCGGGGGGGCCTATGATCGGGGAGCTGTTTTTT
CASSLVAGGPMIGELFF
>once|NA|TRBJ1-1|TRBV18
TGTGCCAGCTCACCACTAGAAAACACTGAAGCTTTCTTT
CASSPLENTEAFF
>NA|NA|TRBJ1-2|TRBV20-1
TGCAGTGCTAGGTCCAGGGGTGGCTACACCTTC
CSARSRGGYTF
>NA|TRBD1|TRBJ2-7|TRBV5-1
TGCGCCAGCAGCTTGGGGGACAGGGCCTACGAGCAGTACTTC
CASSLGDRAYEQYF
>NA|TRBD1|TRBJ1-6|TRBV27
TGTGCCAGTAGGGGGCCGCGTGATTCACCCCTCCACTTT
CASRGPRDSPLHF
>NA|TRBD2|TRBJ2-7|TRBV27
TGTGCCAGCAGTTTTGCCCTTTGGCGGGGGGGATCCTACGAGCAGTACTTC
CASSFALWRGGSYEQYF
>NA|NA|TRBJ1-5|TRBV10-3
TGTGCCATCCGGGACACGCTCAATCAGCCCCAGCATTTT
CAIRDTLNQPQHF
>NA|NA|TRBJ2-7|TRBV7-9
TGTGCCAGCAGCTTACCTGCGGGACGAACCTACGAGCAGTACTTC
CASSLPAGRTYEQYF
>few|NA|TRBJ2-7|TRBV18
TGTGCCAGCGCCATCGGGGGCTACGAGCAGTACTTC
CASAIGGYEQYF
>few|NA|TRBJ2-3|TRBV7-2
TGTGCCAGCAGCCCAACCCTAGGGGGTACGCAGTATTTT
CASSPTLGGTQYF
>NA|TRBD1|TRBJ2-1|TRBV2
TGTGCCAGCAGCTCGTTTCCGACAGGGCTTAGTGAGCAGTTCTTC
CASSSFPTGLSEQFF
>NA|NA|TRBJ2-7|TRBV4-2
TGTGCCAGCAGCCAAGATCTAGCGTTGGCCTACGAGCAGTACTTC
CASSQDLALAYEQYF
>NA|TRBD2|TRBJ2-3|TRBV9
TGTGCCAGCAGCGGGGGACTAGCGGGGGGGCTCAGCACAGATACGCAGTATTTT
CASSGGLAGGLSTDTQYF
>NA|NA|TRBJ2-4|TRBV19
TGTGCCAGTAGTCCGGGAGCTCTTCGGGCCCAAGCCAAAAACATTCAGTACTTC
CASSPGALRAQAKNIQYF
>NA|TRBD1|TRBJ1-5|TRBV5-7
TGTGCCAGCAGCTTGGATCTACCCGGGACAGTCAATCAGCCCCAGCATTTT
CASSLDLPGTVNQPQHF
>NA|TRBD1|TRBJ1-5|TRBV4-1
TGCGCCAGCAGCCAAGATGTGCAGGGACAGGGCAATCAGCCCCAGCATTTT
CASSQDVQGQGNQPQHF
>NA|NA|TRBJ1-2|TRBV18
TGTGCCAGCTCACCGATGGAGGCAAACTATGGCTACACCTTC
CASSPMEANYGYTF
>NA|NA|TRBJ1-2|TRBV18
TGTGCCAGCTCACCCAATTATGGGCAGACTGGCTACACCTTC
CASSPNYGQTGYTF
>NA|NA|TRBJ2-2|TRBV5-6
TGTGCCAGCAGCTTGTACCAGATAACCGGGGAGCTGTTTTTT
CASSLYQITGELFF
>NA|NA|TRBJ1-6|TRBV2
TGTGCCAGCAGCTTCCCATCTTCGGGTTCACCCCTCCACTTT
CASSFPSSGSPLHF
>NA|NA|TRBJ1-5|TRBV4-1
TGCGCCAGCAGCCAAGATCTCGGACAGCGGGGGGTTCAGCCCCAGCATTTT
CASSQDLGQRGVQPQHF
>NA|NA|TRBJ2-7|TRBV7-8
TGTGCCAGCAGCTCTTGGGTGGGGCAGGTCTACGAGCAGTACTTC
CASSSWVGQVYEQYF
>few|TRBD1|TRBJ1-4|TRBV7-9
TGTGCCAGCAGCTCGGGACAGGCTGGAGGGTATGAAAAACTGTTTTTT
CASSSGQAGGYEKLFF
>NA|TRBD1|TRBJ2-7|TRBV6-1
TGTGCCAGCAGTGGACAGGGGATCGGCTACGAGCAGTACTTC
CASSGQGIGYEQYF
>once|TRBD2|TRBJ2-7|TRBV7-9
TGTGCCAGCAGCCATTCAGCGGGAGGGGCCTACGAGCAGTACTTC
CASSHSAGGAYEQYF
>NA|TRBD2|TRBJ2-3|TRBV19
TGTGCCAGTAGTACCCCCAGCGGGAGGAACACAGATACGCAGTATTTT
CASSTPSGRNTDTQYF
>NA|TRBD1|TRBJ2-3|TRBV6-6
TGTGCCAGCCTACTACAGGGACAGGGAACAGATACGCAGTATTTT
CASLLQGQGTDTQYF
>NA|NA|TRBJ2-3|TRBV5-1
TGCGCCAGCAGCCCGTCGCAGGGGGGTCTCACGGGTACGCAGTATTTT
CASSPSQGGLTGTQYF
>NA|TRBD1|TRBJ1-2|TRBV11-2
TGTGCCAGCAGCTTAGGACAGGGGCATGGCTACACCTTC
CASSLGQGHGYTF
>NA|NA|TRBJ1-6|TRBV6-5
TGTGCCAGCACCTACGTTGCAGGCTTGGATTCACCCCTCCACTTT
CASTYVAGLDSPLHF
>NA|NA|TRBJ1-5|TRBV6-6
TGTGCCAGCAGTCGGGGTGCTAGCAATCAGCCCCAGCATTTT
CASSRGASNQPQHF
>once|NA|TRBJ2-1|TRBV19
TGTGCCAGTAGTCTCTACAATGAGCAGTTCTTC
CASSLYNEQFF
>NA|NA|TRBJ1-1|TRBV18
TGTGCCAGCTCACCCTCGGGGATGAACACTGAAGCTTTCTTT
CASSPSGMNTEAFF
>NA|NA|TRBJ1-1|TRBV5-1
TGCGCCAGCAGCTTGGCCGGAGGCGGCTCGAACACTGAAGCTTTCTTT
CASSLAGGGSNTEAFF
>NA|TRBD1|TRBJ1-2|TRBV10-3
TGTGCCATCAGTAGAGGGACAGGGGAAACATATAACTATGGCTACACCTTC
CAISRGTGETYNYGYTF
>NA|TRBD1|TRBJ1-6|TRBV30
TGTGCCTGGAGTGTAAAAGGGCAGGGGGCAAAATCACCCCTCCACTTT
CAWSVKGQGAKSPLHF
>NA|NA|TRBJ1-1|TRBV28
TGTGCCAGCAGTTTAGCTGGGGCAGCCCAGAACACTGAAGCTTTCTTT
CASSLAGAAQNTEAFF
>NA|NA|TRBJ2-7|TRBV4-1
TGCGCCAGCAGCCCGGCGACAGGAGCTATCTACGAGCAGTACTTC
CASSPATGAIYEQYF
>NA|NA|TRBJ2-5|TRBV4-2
TGTGCCAGCAGCCAAGATTGGGCGGGCGGCCCAGAAGAGACCCAGTACTTC
CASSQDWAGGPEETQYF
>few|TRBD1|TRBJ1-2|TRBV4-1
TGCGCCAGCAGCCCGTCACAGGGGGCCTATGGCTACACCTTC
CASSPSQGAYGYTF
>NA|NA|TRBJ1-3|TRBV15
TGTGCCACCAGCAGAGATGGCAGGTCGCCTGGAAACACCATATATTTT
CATSRDGRSPGNTIYF
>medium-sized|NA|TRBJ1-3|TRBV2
TGTGCCAGCAGTGAATATCGGGGAAACACCATATATTTT
CASSEYRGNTIYF
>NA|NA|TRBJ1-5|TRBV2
TGTGCCAGGGGGGGAATGGGTGTACAGCCCCAGCATTTT
CARGGMGVQPQHF
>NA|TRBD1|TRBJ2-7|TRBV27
TGTGCCAGCAGCCTGAACCGAGGGGGCTCGGGGGAGCAGTACTTC
CASSLNRGGSGEQYF
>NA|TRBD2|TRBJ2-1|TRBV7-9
TGTGCCAGCAGCCCTAGCAGGTTGGCTAGCGGTGAGCAGTTCTTC
CASSPSRLASGEQFF
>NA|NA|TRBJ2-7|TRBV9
TGTGCCAGCAGCGGGGCGGGCAAGTCCTACGAGCAGTACTTC
CASSGAGKSYEQYF
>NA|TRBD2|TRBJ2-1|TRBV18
TGTGCCAGCTCACCGGGAGGGGAGTTCGAGCAGTTCTTC
CASSPGGEFEQFF
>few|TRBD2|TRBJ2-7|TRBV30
TGTGCCTGGAAATTAGCGGGGGGCCCGAGCTCCTACGAGCAGTACTTC
CAWKLAGGPSSYEQYF
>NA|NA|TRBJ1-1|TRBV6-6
TGTGCCAGCAGGGGGGGGTATACTGAAGCTTTCTTT
CASRGGYTEAFF